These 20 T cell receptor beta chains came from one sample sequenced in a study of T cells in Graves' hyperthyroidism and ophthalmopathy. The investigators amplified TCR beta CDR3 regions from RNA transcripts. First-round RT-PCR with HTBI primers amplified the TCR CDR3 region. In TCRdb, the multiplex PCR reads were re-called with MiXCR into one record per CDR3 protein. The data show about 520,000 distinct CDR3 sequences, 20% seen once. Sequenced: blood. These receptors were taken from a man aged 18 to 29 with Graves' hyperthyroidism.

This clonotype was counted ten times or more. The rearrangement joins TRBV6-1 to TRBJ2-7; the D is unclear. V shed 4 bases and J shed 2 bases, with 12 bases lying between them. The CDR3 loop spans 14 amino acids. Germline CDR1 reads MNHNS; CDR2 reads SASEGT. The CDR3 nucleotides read TGTGCCAGCAGTGTCCCCCCCACGGCCTACGAGCAGTACTTC. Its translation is CASSVPPTAYEQYF.

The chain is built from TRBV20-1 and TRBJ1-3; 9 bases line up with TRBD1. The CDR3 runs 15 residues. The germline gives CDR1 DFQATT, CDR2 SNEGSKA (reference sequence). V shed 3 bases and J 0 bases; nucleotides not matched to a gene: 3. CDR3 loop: CSARSDRGSGNTIYF. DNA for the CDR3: TGCAGTGCTAGGTCGGACAGGGGCTCTGGAAACACCATATATTTT.

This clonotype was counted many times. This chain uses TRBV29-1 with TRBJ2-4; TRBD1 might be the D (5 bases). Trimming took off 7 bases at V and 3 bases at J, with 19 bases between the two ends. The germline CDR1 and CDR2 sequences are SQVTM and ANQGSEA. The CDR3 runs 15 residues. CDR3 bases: TGCAGCGCTGGAAACCAGGGTATCGGCAAAAACATTCAGTACTTC. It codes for CSAGNQGIGKNIQYF. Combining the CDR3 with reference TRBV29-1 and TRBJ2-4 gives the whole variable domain SAVISQKPSRDICQRGTSLTIQCQVDSQVTMMFWYRQQPGQSLTLIATANQGSEATYESGFVIDKFPISRPNLTFSTLTVSNMSPEDSSIYLCSAGNQGIGKNIQYFGAGTRLSVL.

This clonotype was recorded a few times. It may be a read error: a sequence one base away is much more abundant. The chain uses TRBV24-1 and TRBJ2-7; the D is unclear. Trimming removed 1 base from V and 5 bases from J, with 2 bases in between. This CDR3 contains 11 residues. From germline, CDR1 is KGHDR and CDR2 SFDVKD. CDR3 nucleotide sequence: TGTGCCACCAGTGATTTCCACGAGCAGTACTTC. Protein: CATSDFHEQYF.

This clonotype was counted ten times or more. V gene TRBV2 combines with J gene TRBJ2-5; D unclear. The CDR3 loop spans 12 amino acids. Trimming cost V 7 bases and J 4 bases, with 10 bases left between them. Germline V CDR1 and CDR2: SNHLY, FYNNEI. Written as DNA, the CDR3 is TGTGCCAGCATCAAGCCCCCAGAGACCCAGTACTTC. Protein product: CASIKPPETQYF.

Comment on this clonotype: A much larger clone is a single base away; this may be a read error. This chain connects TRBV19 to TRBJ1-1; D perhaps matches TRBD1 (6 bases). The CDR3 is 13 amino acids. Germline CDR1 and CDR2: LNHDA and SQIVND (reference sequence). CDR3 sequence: CASSIIPGAEACF. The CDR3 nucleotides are TGTGCCAGTAGTATTATACCGGGGGCTGAAGCTTGCTTT.

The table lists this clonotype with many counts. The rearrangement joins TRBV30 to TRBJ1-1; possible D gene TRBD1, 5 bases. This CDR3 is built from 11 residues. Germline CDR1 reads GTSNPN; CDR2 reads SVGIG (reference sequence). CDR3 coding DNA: TGTGCAAGGAGGAGGAGGGGTGAAGCTTTCTTT. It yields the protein CARRRRGEAFF.

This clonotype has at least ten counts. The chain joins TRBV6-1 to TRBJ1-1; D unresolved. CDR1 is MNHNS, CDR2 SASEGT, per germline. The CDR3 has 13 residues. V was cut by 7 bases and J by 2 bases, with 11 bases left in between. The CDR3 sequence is CASMTGSNTEAFF. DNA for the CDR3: TGTGCCAGCATGACCGGAAGTAACACTGAAGCTTTCTTT.

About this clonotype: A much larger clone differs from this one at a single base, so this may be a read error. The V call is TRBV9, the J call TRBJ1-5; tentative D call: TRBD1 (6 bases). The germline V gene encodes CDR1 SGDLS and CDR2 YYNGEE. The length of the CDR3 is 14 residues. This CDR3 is CSSSASGAGQPQHF. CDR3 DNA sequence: TGTTCCAGCAGCGCCTCAGGGGCCGGTCAGCCCCAGCATTTT.

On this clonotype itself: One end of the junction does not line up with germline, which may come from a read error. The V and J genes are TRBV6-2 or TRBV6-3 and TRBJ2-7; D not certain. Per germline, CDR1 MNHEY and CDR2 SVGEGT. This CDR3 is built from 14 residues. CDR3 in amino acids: CVSSYSIVSREQYF. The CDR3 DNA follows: TGTGTCAGCAGTTACTCGATTGTATCGCGGGAGCAGTACTTC.

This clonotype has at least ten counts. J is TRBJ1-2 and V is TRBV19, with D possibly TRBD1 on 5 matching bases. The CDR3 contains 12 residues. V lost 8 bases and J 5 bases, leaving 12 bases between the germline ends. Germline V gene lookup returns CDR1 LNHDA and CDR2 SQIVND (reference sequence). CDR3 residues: CASGPGRYGYTF. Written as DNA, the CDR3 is TGTGCCAGTGGTCCAGGGAGGTATGGCTACACCTTC.

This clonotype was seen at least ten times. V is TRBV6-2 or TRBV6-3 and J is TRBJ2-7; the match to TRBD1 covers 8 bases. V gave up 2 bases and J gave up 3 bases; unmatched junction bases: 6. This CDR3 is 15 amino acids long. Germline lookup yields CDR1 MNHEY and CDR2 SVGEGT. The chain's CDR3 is CASSYPTGAIYEQYF. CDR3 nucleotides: TGTGCCAGCAGTTACCCGACAGGGGCCATCTACGAGCAGTACTTC.

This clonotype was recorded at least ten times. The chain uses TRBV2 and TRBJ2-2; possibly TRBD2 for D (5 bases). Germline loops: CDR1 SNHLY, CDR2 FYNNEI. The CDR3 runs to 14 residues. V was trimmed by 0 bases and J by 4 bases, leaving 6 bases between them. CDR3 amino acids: CASSEAGVTGELFF. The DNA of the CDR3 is TGTGCCAGCAGTGAAGCGGGAGTCACCGGGGAGCTGTTTTTT.

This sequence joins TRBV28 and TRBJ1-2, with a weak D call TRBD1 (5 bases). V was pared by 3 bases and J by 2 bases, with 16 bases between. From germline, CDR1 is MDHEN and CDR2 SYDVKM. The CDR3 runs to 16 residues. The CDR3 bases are TGTGCCAGCAGTTTGGCGGGGGAGGGCAAGAACTATGGCTACACCTTC. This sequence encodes CASSLAGEGKNYGYTF.

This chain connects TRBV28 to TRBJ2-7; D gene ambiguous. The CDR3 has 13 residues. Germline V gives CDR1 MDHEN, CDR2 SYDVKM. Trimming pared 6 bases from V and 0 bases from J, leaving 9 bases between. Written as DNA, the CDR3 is TGTGCCAGCAGAATCCGGAGCTCCTACGAGCAGTACTTC. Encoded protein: CASRIRSSYEQYF.

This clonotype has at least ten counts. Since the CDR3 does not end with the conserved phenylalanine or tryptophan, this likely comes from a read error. The DNA for the CDR3 is TGTGCCAGCAGCGAGGGGGTGCTGGGGTTCGAGCAGTACCTC. Residues: CASSEGVLGFEQYL. The V call is TRBV6-1, the J call TRBJ2-7; a possible D gene is TRBD1 (6 bases). The CDR3 is 14 amino acids. The germline CDR1 and CDR2 sequences are MNHNS and SASEGT. Deletions cut 6 bases from V and 6 bases from J, with 18 bases between.

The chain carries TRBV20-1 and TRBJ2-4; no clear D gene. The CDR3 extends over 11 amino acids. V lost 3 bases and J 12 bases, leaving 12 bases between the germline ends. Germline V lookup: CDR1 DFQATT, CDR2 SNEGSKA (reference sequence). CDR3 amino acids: CSASSVGNQYF. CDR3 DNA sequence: TGCAGTGCTAGCTCCGTCGGAAATCAGTACTTC.

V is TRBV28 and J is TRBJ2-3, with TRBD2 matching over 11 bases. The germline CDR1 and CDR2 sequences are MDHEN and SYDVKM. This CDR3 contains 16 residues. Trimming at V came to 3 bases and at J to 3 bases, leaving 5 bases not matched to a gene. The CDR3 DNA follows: TGTGCCAGCAGTTTTGGTAGCGGGGGGGGGACAGATACGCAGTATTTT. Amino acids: CASSFGSGGGTDTQYF.

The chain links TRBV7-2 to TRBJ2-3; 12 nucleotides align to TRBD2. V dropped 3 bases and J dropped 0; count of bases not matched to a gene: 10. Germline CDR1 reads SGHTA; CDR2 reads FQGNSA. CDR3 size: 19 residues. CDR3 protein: CASSFIPPGLAGSTDTQYF. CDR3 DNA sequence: TGTGCCAGCAGCTTTATCCCCCCAGGACTAGCGGGGAGCACAGATACGCAGTATTTT.

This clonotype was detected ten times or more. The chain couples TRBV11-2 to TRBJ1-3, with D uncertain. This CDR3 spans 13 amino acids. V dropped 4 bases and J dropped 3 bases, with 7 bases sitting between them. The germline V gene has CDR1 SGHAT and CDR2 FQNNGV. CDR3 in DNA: TGTGCCAGCAGCTCCCCGGTTGGAAACACCATATATTTT. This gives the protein CASSSPVGNTIYF.